This entry lists 9 T cell receptor beta chains sequenced from one sample in a study of early T cells in non-severe SARS-CoV-2 infection. One entry per CDR3 protein, called by TCRdb with MiXCR from the 5' RACE reads. The sample comprises tens of thousands of distinct CDR3 sequences, around 15% of which are singletons, and around 10% rests with the top ten. The sample comprised whole blood. These receptors were obtained from an adult who was a healthcare worker with PCR-confirmed SARS-CoV-2 infection or an uninfected control (not recorded which).

This clonotype has more than one count but fewer than ten. The chain is built from TRBV3-1 and TRBJ1-1; 10 bases match TRBD1. This CDR3 spans 15 amino acids. Unmatched junction bases numbered 7, after V lost 4 bases and J lost 5 bases. CDR1 is LGHDT, CDR2 YNNKEL, per germline (reference sequence). The chain's CDR3 is CASSLPDRGPTEAFF. The DNA for the CDR3 is TGTGCCAGCAGCCTACCCGACAGGGGGCCTACTGAAGCTTTCTTT. The full variable domain, in which reference TRBV3-1 and TRBJ1-1 provide the parts outside the CDR3, is DTAVSQTPKYLVTQMGNDKSIKCEQNLGHDTMYWYKQDSKKFLKIMFSYNNKELIINETVPNRFSPKSPDKAHLNLHINSLELGDSAVYFCASSLPDRGPTEAFFGQGTRLTVV.

This clonotype has more than one count but fewer than ten. This chain connects TRBV9 to TRBJ2-3; no reliable D call. The CDR3 is made up of 14 amino acids. The germline gives CDR1 SGDLS, CDR2 YYNGEE. Trimming removed 3 bases at V and 2 bases at J, with 10 bases between. Here the CDR3 reads CASSDRDPTDTQYF. The CDR3 DNA sequence: TGTGCCAGCAGCGATAGGGATCCCACAGATACGCAGTATTTT.

This clonotype was recorded only once. This rearrangement joins TRBV19 to TRBJ1-5; D call uncertain. V lost 3 bases to trimming and J lost 5 bases, with 11 bases between them. The V gene's germline CDR1 is LNHDA and CDR2 SQIVND (reference sequence). This CDR3 has 14 residues. The CDR3 DNA follows: TGTGCCAGTAGTATCGGAGGGCACGATCAGCCCCAGCATTTT. Its translation: CASSIGGHDQPQHF.

The V and J genes are TRBV5-1 and TRBJ2-2; D is undetermined. In germline, CDR1 is SGHRS, CDR2 YFSETQ. The V and J ends lost 0 bases and 10 bases respectively, with 10 bases between them. The CDR3 runs to 13 residues. The CDR3 DNA is TGCGCCAGCAGCTTGGGGGCCCAACCGGAGCTGTTTTTT. Translation gives CASSLGAQPELFF.

This clonotype was seen a handful of times. The chain is built from TRBV20-1 and TRBJ2-7; TRBD1 aligns across 9 bases. Unmatched junction bases numbered 1, after V lost 6 bases and J lost 1 base. CDR1 is DFQATT and CDR2 is SNEGSKA in the germline V gene (reference sequence). The CDR3 consists of 12 residues. CDR3 in amino acids: CSAGTGSYEQYF. CDR3 bases: TGCAGTGCAGGGACAGGGTCCTACGAGCAGTACTTC.

This clonotype was recorded a few times. The V call is TRBV20-1, the J call TRBJ1-5; 8 bases are shared with TRBD1. The CDR3 is 13 residues long. Germline-derived CDR1 and CDR2 are DFQATT and SNEGSKA (reference sequence). Trimming took 3 bases from V and 7 from J; bases not matched to a gene: 5. In DNA form, the CDR3 reads TGCAGTGCTAGGGTATCAGGGGGCCAGCCCCAGCATTTT. Protein: CSARVSGGQPQHF.

This clonotype has ten or more counts. The chain combines TRBV29-1 with TRBJ2-1; the D is unclear. Looked up from germline, CDR1 is SQVTM and CDR2 is ANQGSEA. Trimming shortened V by 5 bases and J by 5 bases, and 7 bases separated the two germline ends. The CDR3 runs 11 residues. The CDR3 DNA sequence: TGCAGCGTTACCCAGGACAATGAGCAGTTCTTC. Translation gives CSVTQDNEQFF.

A few counts support this clonotype. The chain uses TRBV30 and TRBJ1-2; D is unclear. The V gene lost 0 bases and the J gene lost 8 bases, with 10 bases spanning the gap. The CDR3 consists of 12 residues. Looked up from germline, CDR1 is GTSNPN and CDR2 is SVGIG (reference sequence). This CDR3 is CAWSVAAKGYTF. The CDR3, as DNA: TGTGCCTGGAGTGTGGCCGCGAAGGGCTACACCTTC.

The chain has TRBV19 and TRBJ2-1, with D perhaps TRBD2 (6 bases). The CDR3 has 17 residues. In germline, CDR1 is LNHDA, CDR2 SQIVND (reference sequence). V lost 4 bases and J 7 bases, leaving 23 bases between the germline ends. DNA of the CDR3: TGTGCCAGTAGTAAGGCGGCAGGGAGGAACTTCGCGAATGAGCAGTTCTTC. This translates into CASSKAAGRNFANEQFF.